Detailed here is one TCR beta chain. Per germline, CDR1 SGHAT and CDR2 FQNNGV. V was shortened by 4 bases and J by 14 bases, with 17 bases between the two germline ends. CDR3 length equals 13 residues. The method was immunoSEQ multiplex PCR; TCRdb's version includes in-frame clones alone and lacks a portion of them. The table records about 100,000 clones, around 96% of them present only once. This sample is part of a study of technical replicates of blood from several donors. The sequence was collected from a human donor in good health. Sequences were obtained from T cells isolated from PBMCs. V gene TRBV11-2 combines with J gene TRBJ1-4, with no clear D. CDR3 nucleotides: TGTGCCAGCAGCTCTTCCTCTGTGGCGGGTCTGTTTTTT. Amino acids: CASSSSSVAGLFF.